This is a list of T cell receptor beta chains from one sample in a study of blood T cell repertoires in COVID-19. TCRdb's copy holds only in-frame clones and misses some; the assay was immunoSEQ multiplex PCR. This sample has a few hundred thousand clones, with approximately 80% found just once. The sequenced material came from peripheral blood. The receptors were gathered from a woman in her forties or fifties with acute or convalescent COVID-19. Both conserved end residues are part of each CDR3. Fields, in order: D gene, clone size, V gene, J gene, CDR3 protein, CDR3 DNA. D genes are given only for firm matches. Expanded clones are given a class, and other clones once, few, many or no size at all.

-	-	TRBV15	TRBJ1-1	CATSRTERRDPFF	TGTGCCACCAGCAGAACAGAACGCCGGGATCCTTTCTTT
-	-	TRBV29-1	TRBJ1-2	CSVDRNYGYTF	TGCAGCGTTGACAGAAACTATGGCTACACCTTC
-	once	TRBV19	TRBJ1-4	CASSVAENEKLFF	TGTGCCAGTAGTGTGGCAGAAAATGAAAAACTGTTTTTT
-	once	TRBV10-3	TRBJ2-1	CAISELRVGQFF	TGTGCCATCAGTGAATTGAGAGTTGGGCAGTTCTTC
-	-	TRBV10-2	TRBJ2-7	CASSELTATSSYEQYF	TGCGCCAGCAGTGAATTAACAGCTACTAGCTCCTACGAGCAGTACTTC
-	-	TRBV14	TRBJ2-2	CASSRDLGVGELFF	TGTGCCAGCTCGAGAGACCTCGGGGTCGGGGAGCTGTTTTTT
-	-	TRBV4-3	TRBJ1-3	CASSQTFAAGASGNTIYF	TGCGCCAGCAGCCAGACTTTCGCTGCGGGGGCCTCTGGAAACACCATATATTTT
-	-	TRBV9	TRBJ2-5	CASSVSPQASETQYF	TGTGCCAGCAGCGTGTCCCCACAGGCTTCGGAGACCCAGTACTTC
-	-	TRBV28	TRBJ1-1	CASSLPDSMNTEAFF	TGTGCCAGCAGTCTTCCGGACAGCATGAACACTGAAGCTTTCTTT
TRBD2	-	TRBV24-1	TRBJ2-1	CATSADSGGYNEQFF	TGTGCCACCAGTGCGGATAGCGGGGGGTACAATGAGCAGTTCTTC
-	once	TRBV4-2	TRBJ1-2	CASSQGDTHYGYTF	TGTGCCAGCAGCCAGGGCGACACCCACTATGGCTACACCTTC
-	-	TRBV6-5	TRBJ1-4	CASSRREGEKLFF	TGTGCCAGCAGCCGGCGGGAGGGCGAAAAACTGTTTTTT
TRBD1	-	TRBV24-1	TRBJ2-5	CATRPQGEETQYF	TGTGCCACCAGACCACAGGGGGAAGAGACCCAGTACTTC
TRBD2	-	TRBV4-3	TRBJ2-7	CASSQDISRGVGYEQYF	TGCGCCAGCAGCCAAGATATCTCCCGGGGGGTAGGCTACGAGCAGTACTTC
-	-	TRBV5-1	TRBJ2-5	CASSLARGPQETQYF	TGCGCCAGCAGCTTGGCCCGAGGTCCCCAAGAGACCCAGTACTTC
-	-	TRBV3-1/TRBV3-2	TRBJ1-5	CASSQDLGFQPQHF	TGTGCCAGCAGCCAAGATCTAGGTTTTCAGCCCCAGCATTTT
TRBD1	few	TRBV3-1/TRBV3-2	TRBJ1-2	CASSRMDRRYGYTF	TGTGCCAGCAGCCGGATGGACAGGCGCTATGGCTACACCTTC
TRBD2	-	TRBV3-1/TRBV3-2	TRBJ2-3	CASQIGGGNTDTQYF	TGTGCCAGTCAAATCGGCGGGGGGAACACAGATACGCAGTATTTT
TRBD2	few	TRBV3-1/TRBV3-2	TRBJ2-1	CASSTSGGMNEQFF	TGTGCCAGCAGTACTAGCGGGGGAATGAATGAGCAGTTCTTC
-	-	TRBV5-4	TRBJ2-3	CASKTVSTDTQYF	TGTGCCAGCAAGACAGTAAGCACAGATACGCAGTATTTT
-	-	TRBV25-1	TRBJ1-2	CASSEPNPPYGYTF	TGTGCCAGCAGTGAACCCAATCCCCCATATGGCTACACCTTC
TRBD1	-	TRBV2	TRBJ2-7	CASVTGQGAESLYEQYF	TGTGCCAGCGTAACGGGACAGGGGGCCGAAAGCCTCTACGAGCAGTACTTC
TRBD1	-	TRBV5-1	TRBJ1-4	CASSWDGGTGGREKLFF	TGCGCCAGCAGCTGGGATGGTGGGACAGGGGGAAGAGAAAAACTGTTTTTT
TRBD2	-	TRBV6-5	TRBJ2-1	CASRPAGVNNEQFF	TGTGCCAGCAGGCCAGCGGGAGTCAACAATGAGCAGTTCTTC
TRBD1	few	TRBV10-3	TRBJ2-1	CAIRRQGAFDNEQFF	TGTGCCATCAGAAGACAGGGGGCGTTCGACAATGAGCAGTTCTTC
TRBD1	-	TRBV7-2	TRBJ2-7	CASSLGTGEGEQYF	TGTGCCAGCAGCTTAGGGACAGGGGAGGGGGAGCAGTACTTC
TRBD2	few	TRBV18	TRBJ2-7	CASSTGTSGVPYEQYF	TGTGCCAGCTCAACCGGGACTAGCGGGGTCCCCTACGAGCAGTACTTC
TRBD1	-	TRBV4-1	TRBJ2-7	CASSLMPTTGPYEQYF	TGCGCCAGCAGCCTTATGCCCACGACAGGGCCCTACGAGCAGTACTTC
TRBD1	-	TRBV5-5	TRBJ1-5	CASSPYTGTANQPQHF	TGTGCCAGCAGCCCCTATACCGGGACAGCTAATCAGCCCCAGCATTTT
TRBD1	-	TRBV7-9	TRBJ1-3	CASSPDRGLSGNTIYF	TGTGCCAGCAGCCCAGACAGGGGGCTCTCTGGAAACACCATATATTTT
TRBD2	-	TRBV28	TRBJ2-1	CASSRTSVYNEQFF	TGTGCCAGCAGCCGGACTAGCGTCTACAATGAGCAGTTCTTC
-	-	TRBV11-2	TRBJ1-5	CASSSGDQPQHF	TGTGCCAGCAGCTCAGGGGATCAGCCCCAGCATTTT
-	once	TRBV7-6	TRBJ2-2	CASRPGGGHTGELFF	TGTGCCAGCAGACCGGGAGGGGGCCACACCGGGGAGCTGTTTTTT
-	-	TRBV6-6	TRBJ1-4	CASRTLQVANEKLFF	TGTGCCAGCAGAACTTTACAGGTGGCTAATGAAAAACTGTTTTTT
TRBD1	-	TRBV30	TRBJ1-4	CAWRNVGTATNEKLFF	TGTGCCTGGAGAAATGTGGGGACAGCAACTAATGAAAAACTGTTTTTT
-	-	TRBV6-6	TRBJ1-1	CASSIAGVSSEAFF	TGTGCCAGCAGCATAGCGGGGGTTTCTTCTGAAGCTTTCTTT
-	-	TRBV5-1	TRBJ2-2	CASSLADTGELFF	TGCGCCAGCAGCTTGGCAGACACCGGGGAGCTGTTTTTT
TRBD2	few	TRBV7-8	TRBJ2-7	CASSPLAGSFYEQYF	TGTGCCAGCAGTCCCCTAGCGGGGTCCTTCTACGAGCAGTACTTC
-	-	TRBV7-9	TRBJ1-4	CASSFTGDTNEKLFF	TGTGCCAGCAGCTTCACGGGGGACACTAATGAAAAACTGTTTTTT
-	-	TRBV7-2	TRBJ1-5	CASSLQVSGQPQHF	TGTGCCAGCAGCTTACAGGTCTCAGGTCAGCCCCAGCATTTT
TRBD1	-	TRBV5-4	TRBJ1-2	CASSPGQGTDSYGYTF	TGTGCCAGCAGCCCGGGACAGGGGACCGATAGCTATGGCTACACCTTC
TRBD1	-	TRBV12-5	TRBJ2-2	CASAPSGTGNTGELFF	TGTGCTAGTGCCCCGTCAGGGACAGGGAACACCGGGGAGCTGTTTTTT
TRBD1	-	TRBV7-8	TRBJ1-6	CASSNQGERNSPLHF	TGTGCCAGCAGCAATCAGGGGGAAAGGAATTCACCCCTCCACTTT